This is a list of T cell receptor beta chains from one sample in a study of T cell changes during pregnancy in multiple sclerosis. Profiled with immunoSEQ multiplex PCR; TCRdb holds only in-frame clones, not every one. Among tens of thousands of clones listed, around 92% were seen once. Specimen: peripheral blood, collected in the second trimester of pregnancy. The origin of the receptors is a female donor in good health, enrolled as a control in a pregnancy study. Each CDR3 is given with its conserved first and last residue. Fields, in order: V gene, D gene, J gene, clone size, CDR3 protein, CDR3 DNA. The D gene is left open where the match is weak. Where a row states a size, it is once, few, many or the class of an expanded clone; other rows omit it.

V gene: TRBV6-6; D gene: TRBD2; J gene: TRBJ2-1; clone size: NA; CDR3 protein: CASRHNLAGGYYEQFF; CDR3 DNA: TGTGCCAGCAGACACAACCTAGCGGGAGGATATTATGAGCAGTTCTTC
V gene: TRBV2; D gene: TRBD2; J gene: TRBJ2-7; clone size: once; CDR3 protein: CASCGVAGGEQYF; CDR3 DNA: TGTGCCAGCTGCGGGGTAGCGGGAGGCGAGCAGTACTTC
V gene: TRBV6-1; D gene: NA; J gene: TRBJ1-5; clone size: NA; CDR3 protein: CASSEAGGRQPQHF; CDR3 DNA: TGTGCCAGCAGTGAAGCAGGGGGACGACAGCCCCAGCATTTT
V gene: TRBV7-2; D gene: TRBD1; J gene: TRBJ2-2; clone size: NA; CDR3 protein: CASSLGRTGDLTGELFF; CDR3 DNA: TGTGCCAGCAGCTTAGGAAGGACAGGGGACCTCACCGGGGAGCTGTTTTTT
V gene: TRBV28; D gene: TRBD2; J gene: TRBJ2-7; clone size: NA; CDR3 protein: CASRVLSGSSSYEQYF; CDR3 DNA: TGTGCCAGCAGAGTACTTAGCGGGAGCTCCTCCTACGAGCAGTACTTC
V gene: TRBV7-9; D gene: NA; J gene: TRBJ2-3; clone size: NA; CDR3 protein: CASSQGLSTDTQYF; CDR3 DNA: TGTGCCAGCAGCCAGGGACTTAGCACAGATACGCAGTATTTT
V gene: TRBV27; D gene: TRBD2; J gene: TRBJ2-7; clone size: NA; CDR3 protein: CASSWSGLADYEQYF; CDR3 DNA: TGTGCCAGCAGTTGGTCGGGACTAGCGGATTACGAGCAGTACTTC
V gene: TRBV9; D gene: TRBD2; J gene: TRBJ2-1; clone size: NA; CDR3 protein: CASSVAAGGYNEQFF; CDR3 DNA: TGTGCCAGCAGCGTAGCTGCGGGGGGGTACAATGAGCAGTTCTTC
V gene: TRBV28; D gene: NA; J gene: TRBJ1-1; clone size: NA; CDR3 protein: CASSPQGWGMNTEAFF; CDR3 DNA: TGTGCCAGCAGTCCGCAGGGGTGGGGGATGAACACTGAAGCTTTCTTT
V gene: TRBV5-5; D gene: NA; J gene: TRBJ2-7; clone size: NA; CDR3 protein: CASSWDSGVYEQYF; CDR3 DNA: TGTGCCAGCAGCTGGGATTCGGGAGTTTACGAGCAGTACTTC
V gene: TRBV29-1; D gene: TRBD2; J gene: TRBJ2-1; clone size: once; CDR3 protein: CSVETWGTKRGGYNEQFF; CDR3 DNA: TGCAGCGTTGAAACTTGGGGTACCAAGCGGGGGGGGTACAATGAGCAGTTCTTC
V gene: TRBV7-9; D gene: NA; J gene: TRBJ2-1; clone size: NA; CDR3 protein: CASSPSFRFAEQFF; CDR3 DNA: TGTGCCAGCAGCCCCTCCTTTCGGTTTGCTGAGCAGTTCTTC
V gene: TRBV27; D gene: TRBD1; J gene: TRBJ2-7; clone size: NA; CDR3 protein: CASSSSGQGSYEQYF; CDR3 DNA: TGTGCCAGCAGTTCCTCCGGACAGGGCTCCTACGAGCAGTACTTC
V gene: TRBV19; D gene: NA; J gene: TRBJ2-3; clone size: NA; CDR3 protein: CASNGHGTDTQYF; CDR3 DNA: TGTGCCAGTAACGGTCATGGCACAGATACGCAGTATTTT
V gene: TRBV14; D gene: NA; J gene: TRBJ2-2; clone size: NA; CDR3 protein: CASSQDQSALRGNTGELFF; CDR3 DNA: TGTGCCAGCAGCCAAGATCAGTCGGCGCTCAGGGGGAACACCGGGGAGCTGTTTTTT
V gene: TRBV9; D gene: TRBD1; J gene: TRBJ1-6; clone size: NA; CDR3 protein: CASRATGGNSPLHF; CDR3 DNA: TGTGCCAGCAGAGCGACAGGGGGGAATTCACCCCTCCACTTT
V gene: TRBV30; D gene: NA; J gene: TRBJ2-5; clone size: NA; CDR3 protein: CAWRREPRPQETQYF; CDR3 DNA: TGTGCCTGGAGGAGGGAGCCAAGACCCCAAGAGACCCAGTACTTC
V gene: TRBV5-4; D gene: NA; J gene: TRBJ1-2; clone size: NA; CDR3 protein: CASSFDSGYTF; CDR3 DNA: TGTGCCAGCAGCTTTGACAGTGGCTACACCTTC
V gene: TRBV6-1; D gene: TRBD1; J gene: TRBJ2-7; clone size: NA; CDR3 protein: CASSVRQGSYEQYF; CDR3 DNA: TGTGCCAGCAGTGTCCGACAGGGTTCCTACGAGCAGTACTTC
V gene: TRBV9; D gene: NA; J gene: TRBJ2-2; clone size: NA; CDR3 protein: CASSVGGASGELFF; CDR3 DNA: TGTGCCAGCAGCGTAGGGGGCGCGTCCGGGGAGCTGTTTTTT
V gene: TRBV29-1; D gene: NA; J gene: TRBJ2-7; clone size: NA; CDR3 protein: CSVPPGHSSYEQYF; CDR3 DNA: TGCAGCGTACCACCGGGACATAGCTCCTACGAGCAGTACTTC
V gene: TRBV6-5; D gene: NA; J gene: TRBJ1-3; clone size: NA; CDR3 protein: CASSYSEYGGNTIYF; CDR3 DNA: TGTGCCAGCAGTTACTCGGAGTACGGTGGAAACACCATATATTTT
V gene: TRBV19; D gene: NA; J gene: TRBJ2-3; clone size: NA; CDR3 protein: CASSPTRPSTDTQYF; CDR3 DNA: TGTGCCAGTAGTCCGACTAGGCCTAGCACAGATACGCAGTATTTT
V gene: TRBV11-2; D gene: NA; J gene: TRBJ2-6; clone size: NA; CDR3 protein: CASSSRGGHTSGANVLTF; CDR3 DNA: TGTGCCAGCAGCTCTAGGGGGGGGCATACATCTGGGGCCAACGTCCTGACTTTC
V gene: TRBV11-1; D gene: NA; J gene: TRBJ1-1; clone size: once; CDR3 protein: CASSLARAAQREAFF; CDR3 DNA: TGTGCCAGCAGCTTAGCGCGGGCGGCTCAAAGAGAAGCTTTCTTT
V gene: TRBV2; D gene: TRBD1; J gene: TRBJ2-5; clone size: NA; CDR3 protein: CATGTAQETQYF; CDR3 DNA: TGTGCCACCGGGACAGCACAAGAGACCCAGTACTTC
V gene: TRBV11-3; D gene: TRBD1; J gene: TRBJ1-1; clone size: few; CDR3 protein: CASSPSQGAGMNTEAFF; CDR3 DNA: TGTGCCAGCAGCCCTTCCCAGGGGGCGGGGATGAACACTGAAGCTTTCTTT
V gene: TRBV2; D gene: TRBD1; J gene: TRBJ1-5; clone size: NA; CDR3 protein: CASSDRTGYQPQHF; CDR3 DNA: TGTGCCAGCAGTGACCGGACAGGGTATCAGCCCCAGCATTTT
V gene: TRBV5-6; D gene: NA; J gene: TRBJ2-1; clone size: NA; CDR3 protein: CASSFGGGGYNEQFF; CDR3 DNA: TGTGCCAGCAGCTTTGGAGGGGGGGGATACAATGAGCAGTTCTTC
V gene: TRBV27; D gene: NA; J gene: TRBJ2-3; clone size: NA; CDR3 protein: CASSFPGTSADTQYF; CDR3 DNA: TGTGCCAGCAGTTTCCCGGGGACAAGCGCAGATACGCAGTATTTT
V gene: TRBV5-1; D gene: NA; J gene: TRBJ2-7; clone size: NA; CDR3 protein: CASNPWGRGYEQYF; CDR3 DNA: TGCGCCAGCAACCCCTGGGGCAGGGGCTACGAGCAGTACTTC
V gene: TRBV2; D gene: TRBD2; J gene: TRBJ2-7; clone size: NA; CDR3 protein: CASRSGQGGYYEQYF; CDR3 DNA: TGTGCCAGCAGGAGCGGGCAGGGAGGGTACTACGAGCAGTACTTC
V gene: TRBV7-9; D gene: NA; J gene: TRBJ2-2; clone size: NA; CDR3 protein: CASILAGELFF; CDR3 DNA: TGTGCCAGCATTCTAGCCGGGGAGCTGTTTTTT
V gene: TRBV7-2; D gene: TRBD2; J gene: TRBJ2-7; clone size: NA; CDR3 protein: CASSQETSGSYEQYF; CDR3 DNA: TGTGCCAGCAGCCAAGAGACTAGCGGCTCCTACGAGCAGTACTTC
V gene: TRBV7-2; D gene: TRBD1; J gene: TRBJ2-1; clone size: once; CDR3 protein: CASSQQWTGYNEQFF; CDR3 DNA: TGTGCCAGCAGCCAACAGTGGACAGGGTACAATGAGCAGTTCTTC
V gene: TRBV7-2; D gene: NA; J gene: TRBJ1-5; clone size: NA; CDR3 protein: CASSRESGGGQPQHF; CDR3 DNA: TGTGCCAGCAGTAGAGAATCGGGGGGCGGTCAGCCCCAGCATTTT
V gene: TRBV18; D gene: TRBD2; J gene: TRBJ2-3; clone size: NA; CDR3 protein: CASSPNPTSGSSSDTQYF; CDR3 DNA: TGTGCCAGCTCACCAAATCCGACTAGCGGATCCTCTTCCGATACGCAGTATTTT
V gene: TRBV27; D gene: TRBD1; J gene: TRBJ2-1; clone size: NA; CDR3 protein: CASHRDRGQSSYNEQFF; CDR3 DNA: TGTGCCAGTCACCGGGACAGGGGGCAAAGCTCCTACAATGAGCAGTTCTTC
V gene: TRBV15; D gene: NA; J gene: TRBJ2-3; clone size: NA; CDR3 protein: CATSVIRGSTDTQYF; CDR3 DNA: TGTGCCACCAGCGTTATAAGGGGTAGCACAGATACGCAGTATTTT
V gene: TRBV7-8; D gene: NA; J gene: TRBJ1-1; clone size: NA; CDR3 protein: CASSKQGFDTEAFF; CDR3 DNA: TGTGCCAGCAGCAAGCAGGGTTTCGACACTGAAGCTTTCTTT
V gene: TRBV7-9; D gene: NA; J gene: TRBJ1-5; clone size: NA; CDR3 protein: CASSQSTGSQPQHF; CDR3 DNA: TGTGCCAGCAGCCAATCAACAGGGAGCCAGCCCCAGCATTTT
V gene: TRBV11-2; D gene: NA; J gene: TRBJ2-1; clone size: NA; CDR3 protein: CASSRIGGASVSLNEQFF; CDR3 DNA: TGTGCCAGCAGCCGGATAGGAGGGGCTAGCGTAAGTCTCAATGAGCAGTTCTTC
V gene: TRBV4-1; D gene: TRBD1; J gene: TRBJ2-2; clone size: medium-sized; CDR3 protein: CASSQPDRVTGELFF; CDR3 DNA: TGCGCCAGCAGCCAGCCCGACAGGGTTACCGGGGAGCTGTTTTTT
V gene: TRBV9; D gene: NA; J gene: TRBJ2-1; clone size: NA; CDR3 protein: CASSTQTGVGPYNEQFF; CDR3 DNA: TGTGCCAGCAGCACCCAGACAGGCGTCGGCCCCTACAATGAGCAGTTCTTC
V gene: TRBV18; D gene: TRBD1; J gene: TRBJ1-2; clone size: NA; CDR3 protein: CASSLRGQGNYGYTF; CDR3 DNA: TGTGCCAGCTCACTTCGGGGACAGGGGAACTATGGCTACACCTTC
V gene: TRBV2; D gene: NA; J gene: TRBJ1-4; clone size: NA; CDR3 protein: CASSDLEGANEKLFF; CDR3 DNA: TGTGCCAGCAGTGACCTTGAGGGTGCTAATGAAAAACTGTTTTTT
V gene: TRBV5-1; D gene: TRBD1; J gene: TRBJ1-1; clone size: NA; CDR3 protein: CASSLGTGGMQAFF; CDR3 DNA: TGCGCCAGCAGCTTGGGGACAGGGGGGATGCAAGCTTTCTTT